Listed below are T cell receptor beta chains from one sample, sequenced in a study of identifying expanded T cells in peripheral blood. Profiled with immunoSEQ multiplex PCR; TCRdb holds only in-frame clones, not every one. Altogether approximately 85,000 clones are present, roughly four fifths being singletons, with the ten largest covering roughly 18%. Sequencing used blood. The source of these receptors is a person aged 18 to 70 in good health. Both conserved end residues are part of each CDR3. D genes are given only for firm matches. Size values are once, few and many counts, or a class for expanded clones, and some rows have none.

d_gene,v_gene,j_gene,len,abundance,CDR3aa,CDR3nt
NA,TRBV10-3,TRBJ1-1,12,NA,CAISEGGAEAFF,TGTGCCATCAGTGAGGGGGGGGCGGAAGCTTTCTTT
NA,TRBV7-2,TRBJ1-2,14,NA,CASSKDQGLYGYTF,TGTGCCAGCAGCAAAGATCAGGGCCTCTATGGCTACACCTTC
NA,TRBV5-8,TRBJ2-3,15,NA,CASSFVGGLTDTQYF,TGTGCCAGCAGCTTTGTTGGGGGGCTGACAGATACGCAGTATTTT
NA,TRBV28,TRBJ1-5,15,NA,CATNLGAVSNQPQHF,TGTGCCACCAACCTGGGGGCGGTGAGCAATCAGCCCCAGCATTTT
NA,TRBV9,TRBJ2-7,13,NA,CASSLEGSYEQYF,TGTGCCAGCAGCCTCGAGGGCTCCTACGAGCAGTACTTC
TRBD1,TRBV19,TRBJ2-7,14,NA,CASSPDRGRYEQYF,TGTGCCAGTAGTCCCGACAGGGGGCGATACGAGCAGTACTTC
NA,TRBV4-3,TRBJ2-7,13,NA,CASSQGLAYEQYF,TGCGCCAGCAGCCAAGGGCTAGCGTACGAGCAGTACTTC
NA,TRBV21-1,TRBJ2-1,18,NA,CASSKSPALGTGMGEQFF,TGTGCCAGCAGCAAAAGCCCTGCCTTAGGGACAGGTATGGGTGAGCAGTTCTTC
NA,TRBV10-3,TRBJ2-7,15,NA,CAISSRGEPGLEQYF,TGTGCCATCAGCAGTAGGGGCGAGCCCGGGCTCGAGCAGTACTTC
NA,TRBV29-1,TRBJ1-1,12,many,CSVDEPYTEAFF,TGCAGCGTTGATGAGCCTTACACTGAAGCTTTCTTT
NA,TRBV7-9,TRBJ2-1,17,NA,CASSPGRTGLSYNEQFF,TGTGCCAGCAGCCCGGGACGTACAGGGCTATCCTACAATGAGCAGTTCTTC
NA,TRBV7-6,TRBJ1-1,13,NA,CASSSKPLTEAFF,TGTGCCAGCAGTTCCAAACCGCTTACTGAAGCTTTCTTT
NA,TRBV7-3,TRBJ2-1,16,NA,CASSLISGSSYNEQFF,TGTGCCAGCAGCTTAATCAGCGGTAGCTCCTACAATGAGCAGTTCTTC
NA,TRBV19,TRBJ1-1,14,few,CASTDGGHNTEAFF,TGTGCCAGTACCGACGGGGGACATAACACTGAAGCTTTCTTT
NA,TRBV7-8,TRBJ1-2,15,NA,CASSLGDPRGYGYTF,TGTGCCAGCAGCTTAGGGGACCCTAGGGGCTATGGCTACACCTTC
TRBD1,TRBV10-3,TRBJ2-2,15,NA,CAITRATGGTGELFF,TGTGCCATCACTCGTGCCACAGGGGGCACCGGGGAGCTGTTTTTT
TRBD1,TRBV9,TRBJ2-7,14,NA,CASSSRGDRDEQYF,TGTGCCAGCAGCTCCAGGGGGGACAGGGACGAGCAGTACTTC
NA,TRBV7-2,TRBJ1-5,12,few,CASSFFDQPQHF,TGTGCCAGCAGCTTTTTCGATCAGCCCCAGCATTTT
NA,TRBV5-5,TRBJ2-7,16,NA,CASSLEGSSVPYEQYF,TGTGCCAGCAGCTTGGAGGGGTCTTCTGTCCCCTACGAGCAGTACTTC
TRBD2,TRBV4-2,TRBJ2-7,14,NA,CASSSGTSGLEQYF,TGTGCCAGCAGCTCCGGGACTAGCGGTTTGGAGCAGTACTTC
NA,TRBV2,TRBJ2-5,11,NA,CASSREGTQYF,TGTGCCAGCAGCAGAGAAGGGACCCAGTACTTC
NA,TRBV6-1,TRBJ2-1,15,NA,CASSSSVNSYNEQFF,TGTGCCAGCTCCTCTAGCGTCAATAGCTACAATGAGCAGTTCTTC
TRBD1,TRBV5-6,TRBJ1-3,16,NA,CASSLATGGSGNTIYF,TGTGCCAGCAGCTTGGCGACAGGGGGCTCTGGAAACACCATATATTTT
NA,TRBV7-2,TRBJ1-1,15,few,CASSLALSGRTEAFF,TGTGCCAGCAGCTTAGCGCTATCGGGCCGAACTGAAGCTTTCTTT